The 8 T cell receptor beta chains below were found in one sample sequenced in a study of blood T cell repertoires in COVID-19 (dated by TCRdb to 2020 to 2022). Library preparation used the immunoSEQ multiplex PCR assay. TCRdb re-hosts the immuneACCESS table, in-frame sequences only. Its copies lack some clones; in the studies checked, an unresolved V gene accounts for under half of them, and the cause for the rest is not known. The sample table records about 46,000 clones; approximately 87% of these occur just once. The top ten clonotypes cover approximately 16% of the sample. The sequencing sample was made of peripheral blood. The receptors derive from a human donor in a cohort sampled during active COVID-19.

The chain carries TRBV29-1 and TRBJ1-1; D unresolved. The V gene lost 4 bases and the J gene lost 0 bases, with 9 bases spanning the gap. The CDR3 contains 13 residues. CDR1 is SQVTM, CDR2 ANQGSEA, per germline. CDR3 protein: CSVARRLNTEAFF. In DNA form, the CDR3 reads TGCAGCGTTGCACGGAGACTGAACACTGAAGCTTTCTTT.

This rearrangement joins TRBV5-1 to TRBJ1-4; 7 bases match TRBD1. Trimming took 4 bases from V and 8 from J; bases not matched to a gene: 14. The germline CDR1 and CDR2 sequences are SGHRS and YFSETQ. This CDR3 is built from 16 residues. The DNA of the CDR3 is TGCGCCAGCAGCGTGGGACAGTGGGGTATGGGAGAAAAACTGTTTTTT. It encodes CASSVGQWGMGEKLFF. The entire variable domain, with the rest obtained from reference TRBV5-1 and TRBJ1-4, is as follows: KAGVTQTPRYLIKTRGQQVTLSCSPISGHRSVSWYQQTPGQGLQFLFEYFSETQRNKGNFPGRFSGRQFSNSRSEMNVSTLELGDSALYLCASSVGQWGMGEKLFFGSGTQLSVL.

The chain has TRBV7-4 and TRBJ2-7, with 10 nucleotides matching TRBD2. Germline CDR1 is SGHVT and CDR2 is SQSDAQ. With V trimmed by 1 base and J by 6 bases, 6 bases remained unmatched. This CDR3 is 15 amino acids long. In DNA form, the CDR3 reads TGTGCCAGCAGCTTAGTGGCTAGCGGGAGTTCCGAGCAGTACTTC. Translation gives CASSLVASGSSEQYF.

The chain carries TRBV20-1 and TRBJ1-1, with D possibly being TRBD1 (6 bases). The CDR3 covers 13 residues. Looked up from germline, CDR1 is DFQATT and CDR2 is SNEGSKA (reference sequence). V lost 3 bases to trimming and J lost 3 bases, with 11 bases between them. The CDR3, as DNA: TGCAGTGCTAGTGGGGGCCAGCACACTGAAGCTTTCTTT. Amino acid sequence: CSASGGQHTEAFF.

This clone has just a few counts. The chain links TRBV5-5 to TRBJ1-5, with TRBD1 matching over 8 bases. CDR1 SGHKS and CDR2 YYEKEE come from the germline V gene (reference sequence). The junction had 9 bases not matched to a gene; V was cut back by 4 bases and J by 9 bases. The CDR3 runs to 14 residues. The CDR3 DNA follows: TGTGCCAGCAGCGTACAGACAGGGGTCTCGCCCCAGCATTTT. This gives the protein CASSVQTGVSPQHF.

The J gene is TRBJ2-7, the V gene TRBV20-1; 7 bases line up with TRBD1. The V and J ends lost 3 bases and 3 bases, in that order; junction bases with no gene match: 2. The CDR3 contains 12 residues. Per the germline V gene, CDR1 is DFQATT and CDR2 is SNEGSKA (reference sequence). Written as DNA, the CDR3 is TGCAGTGCTAGTTCAGGGGGCTACGAGCAGTACTTC. Translated, it gives CSASSGGYEQYF.

V is TRBV7-3 and J is TRBJ2-1; 7 bases are a match to TRBD2. The V and J ends lost 2 bases and 10 bases, in that order; junction bases with no gene match: 5. Germline V CDR1 and CDR2: SGHTA, FQGTGA. This CDR3 spans 13 amino acids. Here the CDR3 DNA reads TGTGCCAGCAGCTTACTCACGGGAGGAGAGCAGTTCTTC. Translated, it gives CASSLLTGGEQFF.

The chain links TRBV18 to TRBJ2-3; 8 bases align to TRBD2. Germline CDR1 reads KGHSH; CDR2 reads LQKENI. The CDR3 loop spans 13 amino acids. Trimming took 8 bases from V and 4 from J; bases not matched to a gene: 5. CDR3 amino acids: CASPRTSPDTQYF. Here the CDR3 DNA reads TGTGCCAGCCCCAGGACTAGCCCAGATACGCAGTATTTT.